Listed below are T cell receptor beta chains from one sample, sequenced in a study of cytomegalovirus exposure and HLA in healthy donors. Sequencing was performed with immunoSEQ multiplex PCR; in TCRdb, only in-frame clones are kept and a portion is missing. The sample holds 150,000 to 200,000 clones, 84% seen once. The specimen sequenced was PBMCs. These receptors were taken from a man aged 18 to 29 in good health and CMV-seronegative. Both conserved end residues are part of each CDR3. D genes are given only for firm matches. Clone size is stated in some rows and not others, as once, few, many or a class when expanded.

>.|TRBD2|TRBV7-3|TRBJ2-1
CASSRSGGASNEQFF
TGTGCCAGCAGCCGCAGCGGGGGGGCCTCCAATGAGCAGTTCTTC
>.|.|TRBV21-1|TRBJ1-4
CASSTSTDVHEKLFF
TGTGCCAGCAGCACCTCGACAGACGTACATGAAAAACTGTTTTTT
>.|.|TRBV5-4|TRBJ1-4
CASSLMMDRHTNEKLFF
TGTGCCAGCAGCTTGATGATGGACAGACATACTAATGAAAAACTGTTTTTT
>.|TRBD1|TRBV4-2|TRBJ2-7
CASSQDGWDSYEQYF
TGTGCCAGCAGCCAAGATGGTTGGGACAGTTACGAGCAGTACTTC
>.|TRBD2|TRBV5-6|TRBJ2-1
CASSLRGGYNEQFF
TGTGCCAGCAGCTTGCGGGGGGGGTACAATGAGCAGTTCTTC
>.|.|TRBV28|TRBJ1-5
CASRYTGRGYQPQHF
TGTGCCAGCAGGTATACAGGGCGAGGTTATCAGCCCCAGCATTTT
>.|.|TRBV6-5|TRBJ1-5
CASSSQPRHSNQPQHF
TGTGCCAGCAGTTCCCAACCAAGACATAGCAATCAGCCCCAGCATTTT
>.|TRBD1|TRBV19|TRBJ2-5
CASSAGQGQQETQYF
TGTGCCAGTAGCGCGGGACAGGGGCAACAAGAGACCCAGTACTTC
>.|TRBD2|TRBV19|TRBJ2-3
CASSISSGSRLGTDTQYF
TGTGCCAGTAGTATCTCTAGCGGGAGTAGGCTTGGCACAGATACGCAGTATTTT
>.|.|TRBV19|TRBJ2-7
CASSRTASRGTYEQYF
TGTGCCAGTTCCAGGACAGCGTCTAGGGGGACCTACGAGCAGTACTTC
>.|TRBD1|TRBV7-3|TRBJ2-1
CASSYRTGSSYNEQFF
TGTGCCAGCAGCTACCGGACAGGGAGCTCCTACAATGAGCAGTTCTTC
>.|.|TRBV19|TRBJ2-7
CASSISPGASYEQYF
TGTGCCAGTAGTATTTCTCCAGGGGCCTCCTACGAGCAGTACTTC
>.|.|TRBV7-9|TRBJ2-7
CSSSLGNGVPHEQYF
TGTTCCAGCAGCTTAGGTAACGGGGTACCCCACGAGCAGTACTTC
>.|TRBD2|TRBV7-9|TRBJ2-7
CSSSGEGGTYEQYF
TGTTCCAGCAGCGGGGAAGGAGGCACCTACGAGCAGTACTTC
>.|.|TRBV5-1|TRBJ1-4
CASRTTGKDNEKLFF
TGCGCCAGCAGAACGACCGGGAAGGACAATGAAAAACTGTTTTTT
>.|.|TRBV7-9|TRBJ2-7
CASSLDRNSYEQYF
TGTGCCAGCAGCTTAGACAGGAACTCCTACGAGCAGTACTTC
>.|TRBD1|TRBV5-1|TRBJ2-7
CASSLGTGGFLVEQYF
TGCGCCAGCAGCTTGGGGACAGGGGGTTTTTTAGTCGAGCAGTACTTC
>once|TRBD1|TRBV7-9|TRBJ1-1
CSSSSGQITEAFF
TGTTCCAGCAGCTCGGGACAGATCACTGAAGCTTTCTTT
>.|.|TRBV5-6|TRBJ1-2
CASSLWGGGYTF
TGTGCCAGCAGCTTGTGGGGAGGGGGCTACACCTTC
>.|TRBD2|TRBV19|TRBJ2-2
CASSLAGGANTGELFF
TGTGCCAGTAGTCTAGCGGGGGGCGCGAACACCGGGGAGCTGTTTTTT
>.|.|TRBV10-3|TRBJ2-7
CASGTRIYEQYF
TGTGCCTCCGGAACGCGGATCTACGAGCAGTACTTC
>.|TRBD1|TRBV6-5|TRBJ1-5
CASRGQGNQPQHF
TGTGCCAGCAGAGGACAGGGCAATCAGCCCCAGCATTTT
>.|TRBD2|TRBV28|TRBJ2-3
CASSLAASGTTDTQYF
TGTGCCAGCAGTTTAGCGGCTAGCGGGACCACAGATACGCAGTATTTT
>.|TRBD1|TRBV4-2|TRBJ1-6
CASSLGQAYNSPLHF
TGTGCCAGCAGCCTGGGACAGGCTTATAATTCACCCCTCCACTTT
>.|.|TRBV2|TRBJ1-6
CASSDSTGFDSPLHF
TGTGCCAGCAGTGATTCCACAGGGTTTGATTCACCCCTCCACTTT
>.|.|TRBV27|TRBJ2-7
CASSQWLSPYEQYF
TGTGCCAGCAGTCAATGGCTTTCCCCCTACGAGCAGTACTTC
>once|TRBD2|TRBV7-2|TRBJ2-1
CASSYTSGRSNEQFF
TGTGCCAGCAGCTACACTAGCGGACGGAGCAATGAGCAGTTCTTC
>.|TRBD1|TRBV7-9|TRBJ2-7
CASSLGTGKAYEQYF
TGTGCCAGCAGCCTGGGGACAGGGAAGGCCTACGAGCAGTACTTC
>.|.|TRBV19|TRBJ1-1
CASSMGNTEAFF
TGTGCCAGTAGTATGGGCAACACTGAAGCTTTCTTT
>.|TRBD2|TRBV27|TRBJ2-7
CASSLDGGRSYEQYF
TGTGCCAGCAGTTTAGATGGCGGGAGATCCTACGAGCAGTACTTC
>.|.|TRBV5-4|TRBJ1-1
CASRLAGAATTEAFF
TGTGCCAGCAGACTGGCGGGGGCCGCGACCACTGAAGCTTTCTTT
>.|TRBD1|TRBV28|TRBJ2-7
CASSLTGQGYEQYF
TGTGCCAGCAGTTTGACGGGACAGGGCTACGAGCAGTACTTC
>.|.|TRBV2|TRBJ1-5
CASSERGGVNQPQHF
TGTGCCAGCAGTGAGCGAGGAGGTGTTAATCAGCCCCAGCATTTT
>.|.|TRBV27|TRBJ2-7
CASSLKFAGPSSYEQYF
TGTGCCAGCAGTTTAAAGTTTGCGGGGCCTAGCTCCTACGAGCAGTACTTC
>once|.|TRBV30|TRBJ2-2
CAWSVETVNTGELFF
TGTGCCTGGAGTGTCGAGACAGTGAACACCGGGGAGCTGTTTTTT
>.|.|TRBV28|TRBJ2-7
CASSATPREQYF
TGTGCCAGCAGCGCGACTCCGCGGGAGCAGTACTTC
>.|.|TRBV6-6|TRBJ2-7
CASSFLYEQYF
TGTGCCAGCAGTTTCCTGTACGAGCAGTACTTC
>.|TRBD1|TRBV5-1|TRBJ2-7
CASTPGQGAYEQYF
TGCGCCAGTACACCGGGACAGGGAGCCTACGAGCAGTACTTC
>.|TRBD2|TRBV19|TRBJ2-1
CASSMSGGSYNEQFF
TGTGCCAGTAGTATGTCGGGAGGTTCCTACAATGAGCAGTTCTTC
>.|.|TRBV5-1|TRBJ1-1
CASSHLSGVPEAFF
TGCGCCAGCAGCCACTTATCGGGGGTCCCTGAAGCTTTCTTT
>.|TRBD1|TRBV2|TRBJ1-3
CASSAGTGVTIYF
TGTGCCAGCAGTGCCGGGACAGGGGTCACCATATATTTT
>.|.|TRBV4-3|TRBJ1-5
CASSPSHSKPQHF
TGCGCCAGCAGCCCTAGTCACTCGAAGCCCCAGCATTTT
>.|.|TRBV4-2|TRBJ2-6
CASSQSQGSPNSGANVLTF
TGTGCCAGCAGCCAGTCACAGGGATCCCCAAACTCTGGGGCCAACGTCCTGACTTTC
>.|.|TRBV28|TRBJ1-2
CASEGDGYTF
TGTGCCAGCGAGGGAGATGGCTACACCTTC
>once|.|TRBV19|TRBJ2-3
CASIGATQDTQYF
TGTGCCAGTATAGGGGCGACCCAGGATACGCAGTATTTT
>.|TRBD1|TRBV19|TRBJ2-7
CASSVARGQGFYEQYF
TGTGCCAGTAGCGTGGCTCGGGGACAGGGTTTCTACGAGCAGTACTTC
>.|TRBD1|TRBV7-3|TRBJ2-2
CASSPTGGKSGELFF
TGTGCCAGCAGCCCGACAGGGGGGAAGTCCGGGGAGCTGTTTTTT
>.|.|TRBV5-1|TRBJ1-2
CERAGEGSYGYTF
TGCGAGAGGGCAGGGGAGGGAAGCTATGGCTACACCTTC
>.|TRBD1|TRBV19|TRBJ1-6
CASSPPGQGHSPLHF
TGTGCCAGTAGCCCCCCTGGACAGGGCCATTCACCCCTCCACTTT
>.|.|TRBV5-6|TRBJ1-2
CASSLGASARGLGGYTF
TGTGCCAGCAGCTTGGGGGCTTCGGCCAGAGGGTTGGGTGGCTACACCTTC
>.|TRBD2|TRBV7-6|TRBJ2-7
CASSLGLAGPYEQYF
TGTGCCAGCAGCTTAGGTCTAGCGGGACCCTACGAGCAGTACTTC
>.|TRBD2|TRBV4-3|TRBJ2-7
CASSQGLASSEQYF
TGCGCCAGCAGCCAAGGACTAGCTTCCAGCGAGCAGTACTTC
>.|TRBD1|TRBV7-2|TRBJ1-6
CASSLEQGAQSPLHF
TGTGCCAGCAGCTTAGAGCAGGGGGCACAGTCACCCCTCCACTTT
>.|.|TRBV7-2|TRBJ2-5
CASSLVQGWVETQYF
TGTGCCAGCAGCTTAGTCCAGGGGTGGGTAGAGACCCAGTACTTC
>.|.|TRBV15|TRBJ1-4
CATSRAGLGDEKLFF
TGTGCCACCAGCAGAGCCGGGTTAGGGGATGAAAAACTGTTTTTT
>.|.|TRBV5-4|TRBJ1-4
CASSLVGRGNEKLFF
TGTGCCAGCAGCTTGGTCGGTCGGGGGAATGAAAAACTGTTTTTT
>.|TRBD2|TRBV27|TRBJ2-5
CASSILADQETQYF
TGTGCCAGCAGTATACTAGCGGATCAAGAGACCCAGTACTTC
>.|.|TRBV10-2|TRBJ2-5
CASSPAPGKQETQYF
TGCGCCAGCAGCCCTGCCCCGGGGAAACAAGAGACCCAGTACTTC
>.|TRBD1|TRBV2|TRBJ1-5
CASKGANQPQHF
TGTGCCAGCAAGGGGGCCAATCAGCCCCAGCATTTT
>.|TRBD1|TRBV27|TRBJ2-1
CASSFDRENEQFF
TGTGCCAGCAGTTTCGACAGGGAGAATGAGCAGTTCTTC